The 25 T cell receptor beta chains reported below all come from one sample, sequenced in a study of cytomegalovirus exposure and HLA in healthy donors. The PCR used 60 Vbeta and 13 Jbeta primers. Produced via immunoSEQ multiplex PCR; TCRdb's table is partial and in-frame only. The sample has around 140,000 clones; 77% are singletons. The sample consisted of PBMCs. These TCRs come from a female donor in good health and CMV-seronegative.

This clone was detected many times. The sample contains more than one DNA sequence encoding this CDR3. J is TRBJ2-7 and V is TRBV6-6; D ambiguous. V was clipped by 0 bases and J by 0 bases, with 6 bases between them. The CDR3 spans 14 residues. The germline gives CDR1 MNHNY, CDR2 SVGAGI (reference sequence). This CDR3 is CASSYSSFSYEQYF. In nucleotides, the CDR3 is TGTGCCAGCAGTTACTCGTCATTCTCCTACGAGCAGTACTTC.

The table lists this clone with a few counts. Written as DNA, the CDR3 is TGTGCCATCAGTGGGGGAGGGGGGTTGGGGAACGAGCAGTACTTC. Its protein is CAISGGGGLGNEQYF. The V call is TRBV10-3, the J call TRBJ2-7; TRBD2 is a possible D gene (7 bases). The germline gives CDR1 ENHRY, CDR2 SYGVKD. Trimming took 4 bases from V and 5 from J, leaving 18 bases between them. The CDR3 length is 15 residues.

CDR3 sequence (DNA): TGTGCCAGCAGCAGACCGGGACTAGCGGGAGGATTGTCGGGCGATACGCAGTATTTT. It codes for CASSRPGLAGGLSGDTQYF. This chain uses TRBV5-4 with TRBJ2-3; TRBD2 matches 15 bases. This CDR3 comprises 19 residues. The V gene's germline CDR1 is SGHNT and CDR2 YYREEE (reference sequence). Trimming cost V 4 bases and J 6 bases; bases outside gene matches: 15.

V usage is TRBV5-6 and J usage is TRBJ1-5, with 11 bases identical to TRBD1. V was clipped by 5 bases and J by 5 bases; unmatched bases: 9. CDR3 length: 16 amino acids. The germline gives CDR1 SGHDT, CDR2 YYEEEE. The CDR3 sequence is CASSPYRTGGYQPQHF. CDR3 sequence (DNA): TGTGCCAGCAGTCCCTATAGGACAGGGGGCTATCAGCCCCAGCATTTT.

This clone was detected only a few times. V and J are TRBV11-2 and TRBJ1-1; TRBD1 agrees at 10 bases. Trimming cost V 3 bases and J 2 bases; bases outside gene matches: 3. The CDR3 is made up of 15 amino acids. The germline V gene has CDR1 SGHAT and CDR2 FQNNGV. The CDR3 coding sequence is TGTGCCAGCAGCTTGAGGACAGGGGGAAACACTGAAGCTTTCTTT. The encoded protein is CASSLRTGGNTEAFF.

J is TRBJ1-1 and V is TRBV30; D is uncertain. V lost 3 bases, J lost 2 bases, and 4 bases lay in between. The CDR3 length is 11 residues. The V gene's germline CDR1 is GTSNPN and CDR2 SVGIG (reference sequence). CDR3 sequence (DNA): TGTGCCTGGAGCGTAAACACTGAAGCTTTCTTT. Its translation is CAWSVNTEAFF.

This clone appeared a few times. At the DNA level, this CDR3 is encoded by other sequences in the same sample as well. V and J are TRBV4-3 and TRBJ1-2; 11 nucleotides line up with TRBD1. V trimming: 4 bases; J trimming: 5 bases; junction bases outside the gene matches: 3. Germline V CDR1 and CDR2: LGHNA, YSLEER. The CDR3 is made up of 14 amino acids. The CDR3: CASSRGQGEYGYTF. The CDR3 bases are TGCGCCAGCAGCCGGGGACAGGGGGAGTATGGCTACACCTTC.

Concerning this clone: The sample holds other DNA sequences that translate to the same CDR3. The V and J genes are TRBV7-7 and TRBJ2-5, with D possibly TRBD2 on 5 matching bases. Trimming removed 1 base at V and 3 bases at J, with 15 bases between. CDR1 is SSHAT and CDR2 is FNYEAQ in the germline V gene (reference sequence). The CDR3 has 16 amino acids. The CDR3 DNA reads as TGTGCCAGCAGCTTAGGGACGGGGTGGCTTGAAGAGACCCAGTACTTC. Translated, it gives CASSLGTGWLEETQYF.

The sample holds a few counts of this clone. The genes are TRBV2 and TRBJ2-1; 9 positions match TRBD1. J lost 7 bases, V lost 4 bases, and 2 bases had no gene match. The CDR3 length is 13 residues. Per germline, CDR1 SNHLY and CDR2 FYNNEI. CDR3 region: CASSVTGGNEQFF. In DNA form, the CDR3 reads TGTGCCAGCAGTGTGACAGGGGGGAATGAGCAGTTCTTC.

The CDR3 loop is CASSYGQGGEKLFF. For the CDR3, the DNA is TGTGCCAGCAGCTACGGACAGGGAGGTGAAAAACTGTTTTTT. The V and J genes are TRBV7-9 and TRBJ1-4; 8 nucleotides match TRBD1. Germline CDR1 reads SEHNR; CDR2 reads FQNEAQ (reference sequence). This CDR3 contains 14 residues. Trimming removed 4 bases from V and 7 bases from J; junction bases left unmatched: 5.

The chain recombines TRBV29-1 with TRBJ1-3; D is ambiguous. CDR1 is SQVTM and CDR2 is ANQGSEA in the germline V gene. The CDR3 covers 13 residues. Between the trimmed V and J ends, which lost 5 bases and 4 bases, there was a span of 12 bases. The DNA of the CDR3 is TGCAGCGTTCAGATGGTGGTAGGAAACACCATATATTTT. Its translation is CSVQMVVGNTIYF.

This chain uses TRBV27 with TRBJ2-7, with 15 bases lining up with TRBD2. CDR3 length: 16 residues. V dropped 3 bases and J dropped 6; count of bases not matched to a gene: 6. CDR1 and CDR2 from the germline V gene are MNHEY and SMNVEV (reference sequence). The CDR3 is CASSFRTSGRASEQYF. CDR3 coding DNA: TGTGCCAGCAGTTTCCGGACTAGCGGGAGGGCAAGCGAGCAGTACTTC.

J is TRBJ2-5 and V is TRBV6-5, with TRBD2 matching 7 bases. This CDR3 spans 14 amino acids. Germline values: CDR1 MNHEY, CDR2 SVGAGI. V shed 6 bases, J shed 7 bases, and the junction held 11 bases outside the gene matches. The CDR3: CASSKRENGATQYF. CDR3 coding DNA: TGTGCCAGCAGCAAGCGGGAAAACGGGGCGACCCAGTACTTC.

The chain is built from TRBV5-4 and TRBJ2-3, with D possibly being TRBD2 (7 bases). CDR3 length equals 14 residues. The germline CDR1 and CDR2 sequences are SGHNT and YYREEE (reference sequence). V lost 3 bases to trimming and J lost 5 bases, with 13 bases between them. CDR3 coding DNA: TGTGCCAGCAGCTACCGGGGAGGGGGAGATACGCAGTATTTT. This encodes CASSYRGGGDTQYF.

This clone turned up a few times. V is TRBV5-4 and J is TRBJ2-6, with D maybe TRBD2 (6 bases). The CDR3 is 15 residues long. The germline V gene has CDR1 SGHNT and CDR2 YYREEE (reference sequence). V was trimmed by 0 bases and J by 2 bases, leaving 6 bases between them. The CDR3 spells CASSLGGAGANVLTF. In DNA form, the CDR3 reads TGTGCCAGCAGCTTGGGGGGGGCTGGGGCCAACGTCCTGACTTTC.

A word on this clone: A read error may produce the germline difference seen at one junction end. The sample holds other DNA sequences that translate to the same CDR3. The rearrangement uses TRBV6-5 and TRBJ1-1; 9 positions match TRBD1. CDR3 length: 15 residues. CDR1 and CDR2 (germline): MNHEY, SVGAGI. CDR3 region: CASNRDREMNTEAFF. The CDR3 DNA reads TGTGCCAGCAATAGGGACAGGGAGATGAATACTGAAGCTTTCTTT.

The chain has TRBV6-5 and TRBJ1-1; D not certain. The germline V gene has CDR1 MNHEY and CDR2 SVGAGI. The CDR3 is made up of 16 amino acids. V lost 0 bases to trimming and J lost 0 bases, with 11 bases between them. The CDR3 sequence is CASSYSSTAVNTEAFF. The CDR3 DNA follows: TGTGCCAGCAGTTACTCGTCCACAGCCGTGAACACTGAAGCTTTCTTT.

The chain couples TRBV14 to TRBJ1-2; TRBD1 aligns across 9 bases. Germline CDR1 is SGHDN and CDR2 is FVKESK. Germline trimming cut 5 bases from V and 5 bases from J; bases unmatched to any gene: 6. The CDR3 is 14 amino acids. CDR3 protein: CASSVGTGTYGYTF. In DNA, the CDR3 is TGTGCCAGCAGCGTCGGGACAGGGACGTATGGCTACACCTTC.

V and J are TRBV29-1 and TRBJ1-1; TRBD1 matches 7 bases. The CDR3 consists of 12 residues. Losses at the gene ends were 8 bases for V and 6 bases for J; bases not matched to a gene: 9. Germline-derived CDR1 and CDR2 are SQVTM and ANQGSEA. CDR3 sequence: CSFITGVPEAFF. In DNA form, the CDR3 reads TGCAGCTTTATAACAGGGGTGCCTGAAGCTTTCTTT.

This clone was seen only once. V and J are TRBV5-4 and TRBJ1-2, with a possible D match to TRBD1 (6 bases). Germline V gene lookup returns CDR1 SGHNT and CDR2 YYREEE (reference sequence). The CDR3 extends over 14 amino acids. V was clipped by 3 bases and J by 7 bases, with 16 bases between them. The CDR3 loop reads CASSWRGAYSGYTF. The DNA of the CDR3 is TGTGCCAGCAGCTGGCGGGGGGCCTACAGTGGCTACACCTTC.

The rearrangement joins TRBV6-5 to TRBJ2-7; D is perhaps TRBD1 (7 bases). The CDR3 extends over 14 amino acids. Germline CDR1 is MNHEY and CDR2 is SVGAGI. V lost 8 bases, J lost 3 bases, and 17 bases lay in between. As DNA, the CDR3 is TGTGCCAGCGGGGCGCGGGACAGACTCTACGAGCAGTACTTC. Residues: CASGARDRLYEQYF.

The chain is built from TRBV9 and TRBJ2-2; TRBD2 might be the D (7 bases). The CDR3 runs to 19 residues. V was clipped by 0 bases and J by 2 bases, with 20 bases between them. Germline V CDR1 and CDR2: SGDLS, YYNGEE. This CDR3 reads CASSVEFRRRGLNTGELFF. In nucleotides, the CDR3 is TGTGCCAGCAGCGTAGAATTCAGGAGGCGGGGGCTAAACACCGGGGAGCTGTTTTTT.

The rearrangement links TRBV18 to TRBJ2-1; D perhaps matches TRBD2 (5 bases). The V end was cut by 3 bases, the J end by 8 bases, with 14 bases between. Germline values: CDR1 KGHSH, CDR2 LQKENI. The CDR3 covers 14 residues. CDR3 sequence (DNA): TGTGCCAGCTCACCGGGTCTCCCGCGGGATGAGCAGTTCTTC. Amino acids: CASSPGLPRDEQFF.

This clone has more than one count but fewer than ten. The rearrangement joins TRBV6-1 to TRBJ2-1, with 13 bases identical to TRBD2. After removal of 7 bases from V and 9 bases from J, the junction contained 9 bases not matched to a gene. There are 15 residues in the CDR3. Germline assignment: CDR1 MNHNS and CDR2 SASEGT. The CDR3 sequence: CASNEPGLAGIEQFF. In DNA, the CDR3 is TGTGCCAGCAACGAACCGGGACTAGCGGGAATTGAGCAGTTCTTC.

This chain uses TRBV5-8 with TRBJ2-3; maybe TRBD1 (6 bases). This CDR3 contains 15 residues. The V and J ends lost 7 bases and 0 bases respectively, with 15 bases between them. Germline V gives CDR1 SGHTS, CDR2 YDEGEE. This chain's CDR3 is CASPLVDRSTDTQYF. The CDR3 coding sequence is TGTGCCAGCCCCCTGGTGGACAGAAGCACAGATACGCAGTATTTT. The full variable domain, its missing parts supplied by reference TRBV5-8 and TRBJ2-3, is EAGVTQSPTHLIKTRGQQATLRCSPISGHTSVYWYQQALGLGLQFLLWYDEGEERNRGNFPPRFSGRQFPNYSSELNVNALELEDSALYLCASPLVDRSTDTQYFGPGTRLTVL.